These 25 T cell receptor beta chains were all obtained from the same sample, sequenced in a study of shared clonotypes between healthy human individuals. Clones were read by immunoSEQ multiplex PCR, and TCRdb kept only the in-frame ones, dropping some. The sample has more than 2 million clones, about 95% seen once; the top ten hold 0.9% to 1.3%. Naive CD8 cells, CD45RO-negative and positively selected for CCR7, excluded terminally differentiated effector memory CD45RA+ cells. What was sequenced was naive CD8+ T cells sorted from blood. All receptors derive from a man aged 18 to 29 in good health.

The gene calls are TRBV19 and TRBJ2-2; D unresolved. The germline V gene has CDR1 LNHDA and CDR2 SQIVND (reference sequence). The CDR3 is made up of 13 amino acids. Trimming shortened V by 2 bases and J by 7 bases, and 8 bases separated the two germline ends. The CDR3 coding sequence is TGTGCCAGTAGTATACTCTTAAGCGGGGAGCTGTTTTTT. This codes for CASSILLSGELFF.

The chain combines TRBV9 with TRBJ1-2, with D possibly matching TRBD1 (5 bases). The CDR3 length is 14 residues. The V and J ends lost 3 bases and 8 bases respectively, with 17 bases between them. Germline V gene sequence: CDR1 SGDLS, CDR2 YYNGEE. CDR3 in amino acids: CASSAGSLPLGYTF. CDR3 in DNA: TGTGCCAGCAGCGCAGGGTCGCTCCCCCTGGGCTACACCTTC. Variable domain in full (rest from reference TRBV9 and TRBJ1-2): DSGVTQTPKHLITATGQRVTLRCSPRSGDLSVYWYQQSLDQGLQFLIQYYNGEERAKGNILERFSAQQFPDLHSELNLSSLELGDSALYFCASSAGSLPLGYTFGSGTRLTVV.

The chain uses TRBV2 and TRBJ2-7, with 7 bases identical to TRBD2. V lost 4 bases and J lost 2; bases outside the gene matches: 11. Looked up from germline, CDR1 is SNHLY and CDR2 is FYNNEI. The CDR3 has 16 residues. The CDR3 region has the DNA TGTGCCAGCAGTGTCTTCCTCGGCGGGGGAGCCTACGAGCAGTACTTC. Protein sequence: CASSVFLGGGAYEQYF.

Note on this clone: The sample contains more than one DNA sequence encoding this CDR3. The chain links TRBV30 to TRBJ1-1; D might be TRBD1 (5 bases). CDR3 length equals 14 residues. Germline CDR1 GTSNPN, CDR2 SVGIG (reference sequence). V gave up 0 bases and J gave up 2 bases, with 10 bases separating them. This chain's CDR3 is CAWSVGTGNTEAFF. The CDR3 bases are TGTGCCTGGAGTGTAGGGACCGGTAACACTGAAGCTTTCTTT.

The genes are TRBV29-1 and TRBJ2-1; 8 nucleotides match TRBD1. The CDR3 extends over 13 amino acids. V shed 7 bases, J shed 9 bases, and the junction held 11 bases outside the gene matches. CDR1 is SQVTM, CDR2 ANQGSEA, per germline. CDR3 amino acids: CSGRDRGRFEQFF. Here the CDR3 DNA reads TGCAGCGGGAGAGACAGGGGCCGTTTTGAGCAGTTCTTC.

This rearrangement joins TRBV28 to TRBJ2-7; tentative D call: TRBD1 (6 bases). There are 15 residues in the CDR3. CDR1 is MDHEN and CDR2 is SYDVKM in the germline V gene. Trimming shortened V by 3 bases and J by 2 bases, and 14 bases separated the two germline ends. This chain's CDR3 is CASSFRGHRAYEQYF. Written as DNA, the CDR3 is TGTGCCAGCAGTTTCCGGGGACACCGAGCCTACGAGCAGTACTTC.

The V gene is TRBV9, the J gene TRBJ2-3; D remains unclear. With 2 bases removed from V and 0 bases from J, the gap between germline ends came to 10 bases. The CDR3 has 15 residues. Germline CDR1 reads SGDLS; CDR2 reads YYNGEE. The CDR3 DNA reads TGTGCCAGCAGCGTTTACGGTGCTAGCACAGATACGCAGTATTTT. This gives the protein CASSVYGASTDTQYF.

Comments on this clone: This sample includes further DNA sequences coding for the same CDR3. V and J are TRBV5-6 and TRBJ2-7; 9 bases are a match to TRBD1. The CDR3 loop spans 15 amino acids. Germline-derived CDR1 and CDR2 are SGHDT and YYEEEE. With V trimmed by 2 bases and J by 0 bases, 3 bases remained unmatched. CDR3 nucleotide sequence: TGTGCCAGCAGCTTACCGGGACAGGGCTCCTACGAGCAGTACTTC. It codes for CASSLPGQGSYEQYF.

This sequence joins TRBV27 and TRBJ1-2, with a weak D call TRBD1 (6 bases). V was shortened by 6 bases and J by 1 base, with 12 bases between the two germline ends. The CDR3 covers 14 residues. Germline assignment: CDR1 MNHEY and CDR2 SMNVEV (reference sequence). CDR3 protein: CASRATDSNYGYTF. CDR3 DNA sequence: TGTGCCAGCAGGGCGACGGACAGTAACTATGGCTACACCTTC.

J is TRBJ2-3 and V is TRBV7-6; 9 nucleotides agree with TRBD2. The V gene end was trimmed by 1 base and the J gene end by 3 bases; junction bases not matched to a gene: 11. This CDR3 region has 18 residues. CDR1 is SGHVS and CDR2 is FNYEAQ in the germline V gene. CDR3 in DNA: TGTGCCAGCAGCTTAGATCTTCCGACTAGCGGCGCGACAGATACGCAGTATTTT. Protein product: CASSLDLPTSGATDTQYF. The complete variable domain, with remaining parts taken from reference TRBV7-6 and TRBJ2-3, reads GAGVSQSPRYKVTKRGQDVALRCDPISGHVSLYWYRQALGQGPEFLTYFNYEAQQDKSGLPNDRFSAERPEGSISTLTIQRTEQRDSAMYRCASSLDLPTSGATDTQYFGPGTRLTVL.

The chain combines TRBV2 with TRBJ2-7, with 7 bases aligning to TRBD1. This CDR3 region has 15 residues. CDR1 and CDR2 (germline): SNHLY, FYNNEI. V lost 3 bases to trimming and J lost 4 bases; unmatched junction nucleotides: 9. The CDR3 spells CASSEKTGESYEQYF. The CDR3 DNA reads as TGTGCCAGCAGTGAGAAAACAGGGGAGAGTTACGAGCAGTACTTC.

V and J are TRBV5-6 and TRBJ2-2; D is possibly TRBD1 (5 bases). CDR1 is SGHDT, CDR2 YYEEEE, per germline. V was clipped by 5 bases and J by 3 bases, with 14 bases between them. The CDR3 consists of 15 residues. Here the CDR3 DNA reads TGTGCCAGCAGTTCCGGACACTACTACACCGGGGAGCTGTTTTTT. It encodes CASSSGHYYTGELFF.

The rearrangement uses TRBV6-1 and TRBJ1-5; the D is unclear. With 2 bases removed from V and 0 bases from J, the gap between germline ends came to 8 bases. This CDR3 contains 15 residues. Germline-derived CDR1 and CDR2 are MNHNS and SASEGT. CDR3 protein: CASSEFHPSNQPQHF. The CDR3, as DNA: TGTGCCAGCAGTGAATTCCACCCTAGCAATCAGCCCCAGCATTTT.

The rearrangement uses TRBV19 and TRBJ2-1; the D call may be TRBD1 or TRBD2 (5 bases each). CDR3 size: 14 residues. Germline lookup yields CDR1 LNHDA and CDR2 SQIVND (reference sequence). V lost 3 bases and J lost 8, with 14 bases in between. Written as DNA, the CDR3 is TGTGCCAGTAGTATCTCGGGGTGGGGCGATGAGCAGTTCTTC. Residues: CASSISGWGDEQFF.

V usage is TRBV25-1 and J usage is TRBJ1-2; the D gene is possibly TRBD1 (5 bases). The CDR3 has 14 amino acids. Germline V lookup: CDR1 MGHDK, CDR2 SYGVNS. Trimming took 2 bases from V and 14 from J, leaving 21 bases between them. CDR3 protein: CASSEDGRPRGDTF. In DNA, the CDR3 is TGTGCCAGCAGTGAAGACGGCAGGCCTCGAGGGGATACCTTC.

The J gene is TRBJ2-1, the V gene TRBV10-3; weak D call: TRBD2 (6 bases). V lost 3 bases and J 7 bases, leaving 10 bases between the germline ends. The CDR3 is 13 residues long. The germline V gene encodes CDR1 ENHRY and CDR2 SYGVKD. Here the CDR3 DNA reads TGTGCCATCAGTGATGACCTAGCGAATGAGCAGTTCTTC. Its protein product is CAISDDLANEQFF.

The chain has TRBV5-1 and TRBJ2-2, with D possibly being TRBD1 (5 bases). The CDR3 is 15 amino acids. From germline, CDR1 is SGHRS and CDR2 YFSETQ. Trimming left V 1 base short and J 0 bases short, with 7 bases between. The CDR3 region has the DNA TGCGCCAGCAGCTTGCGACAGCCGAACACCGGGGAGCTGTTTTTT. Translation gives CASSLRQPNTGELFF.

As to this clone: Other DNA sequences of this sample code for an identical CDR3. The chain joins TRBV9 to TRBJ2-7; TRBD1 aligns across 12 bases. With 2 bases clipped from V and 3 bases from J, the junction kept 3 bases outside the gene matches. CDR1 SGDLS and CDR2 YYNGEE come from the germline V gene. The CDR3 runs to 15 residues. CDR3 sequence (DNA): TGTGCCAGCAGCGTGGGGACAGGGGGCGTCTACGAGCAGTACTTC. This encodes CASSVGTGGVYEQYF.

The chain has TRBV27 and TRBJ1-1; D call uncertain. The CDR3 is 14 amino acids. CDR1 is MNHEY, CDR2 SMNVEV, per germline (reference sequence). Trimming pared 5 bases from V and 6 bases from J, leaving 16 bases between. Written as DNA, the CDR3 is TGTGCCAGCAGTCGGGAGTGGGCTGGGCCTGAAGCTTTCTTT. It yields the protein CASSREWAGPEAFF.

This sequence joins TRBV4-1 and TRBJ2-7; D gene ambiguous. The germline V and J ends were trimmed by 0 bases and 3 bases, with 15 bases remaining between them. Per the germline V gene, CDR1 is MGHRA and CDR2 is YSYEKL. This CDR3 spans 16 amino acids. The CDR3 spells CASSQDEATDIYEQYF. The CDR3 nucleotides are TGCGCCAGCAGCCAAGATGAGGCTACCGATATCTACGAGCAGTACTTC.

The chain's CDR3 is CASSVAGTGINYGYTF. The CDR3 bases are TGTGCCAGCAGCGTAGCCGGGACAGGGATTAACTATGGCTACACCTTC. This rearrangement joins TRBV9 to TRBJ1-2, with 9 positions matching TRBD1. The V and J ends lost 0 bases and 1 base, in that order; junction bases with no gene match: 4. The length of the CDR3 is 16 residues. Germline-derived CDR1 and CDR2 are SGDLS and YYNGEE.

The gene calls are TRBV18 and TRBJ1-4; 9 positions agree with TRBD1. Losses at the gene ends were 5 bases for V and 6 bases for J; bases not matched to a gene: 13. Germline assignment: CDR1 KGHSH and CDR2 LQKENI. CDR3 size: 17 residues. CDR3 coding DNA: TGTGCCAGCTCAGCTCCGGGACAGGGAATTTTTCATGAAAAACTGTTTTTT. This encodes CASSAPGQGIFHEKLFF.

The chain employs TRBV13 and TRBJ2-3, with D hard to call. Germline assignment: CDR1 PRHDT and CDR2 FYEKMQ (reference sequence). The CDR3 is 13 residues long. The germline V and J ends were trimmed by 0 bases and 4 bases, with 5 bases remaining between them. CDR3 amino acids: CASSLGAPDTQYF. Written as DNA, the CDR3 is TGTGCCAGCAGCTTAGGGGCACCAGATACGCAGTATTTT.

This clone appeared a single time. The chain carries TRBV5-6 and TRBJ1-6, with D uncertain. The CDR3 length is 15 residues. V shed 6 bases and J shed 0 bases, with 10 bases lying between them. The germline V gene has CDR1 SGHDT and CDR2 YYEEEE. The CDR3 here is CASTDTSSYNSPLHF. CDR3 bases: TGTGCCAGCACAGACACGAGCTCCTATAATTCACCCCTCCACTTT.

The chain joins TRBV10-2 to TRBJ2-7; possible D gene TRBD2, 6 bases. The CDR3 runs 16 residues. V was cut by 3 bases and J by 1 base, with 16 bases left in between. Germline V gene lookup returns CDR1 WSHSY and CDR2 SAAADI. CDR3 loop: CASSDWQAGDSYEQYF. As DNA, the CDR3 is TGCGCCAGCAGTGATTGGCAAGCGGGCGATTCCTACGAGCAGTACTTC.